This TCR beta chain was recovered during a study of OX40 agonist ivuxolimab in advanced cancers. At the level of the study: Patients took ivuxolimab, an agonistic anti-OX40 (CD134) antibody.

Libraries were prepared by immunoSEQ multiplex PCR; TCRdb keeps only in-frame clonotypes and omits some of them. The sample contains 85,000 to 100,000 clones, more than 80% of which appear only once. This clone was seen only once. The CDR3 has 14 residues. Germline V gene sequence: CDR1 KGHSH, CDR2 LQKENI. V lost 4 bases, J lost 1 base, and 7 bases lay in between. The sequences come from CD4+ or CD8+ T cells sorted from blood, collected in a trial of the OX40 agonist ivuxolimab. The chain recombines TRBV18 with TRBJ2-2, with D perhaps matching TRBD1 (5 bases). The sequence came from an adult with an advanced solid tumor such as melanoma, head and neck, liver or kidney cancer. The DNA of the CDR3 is TGTGCCAGCTCACTTACAGGGAACACCGGGGAGCTGTTTTTT. Its translation: CASSLTGNTGELFF.